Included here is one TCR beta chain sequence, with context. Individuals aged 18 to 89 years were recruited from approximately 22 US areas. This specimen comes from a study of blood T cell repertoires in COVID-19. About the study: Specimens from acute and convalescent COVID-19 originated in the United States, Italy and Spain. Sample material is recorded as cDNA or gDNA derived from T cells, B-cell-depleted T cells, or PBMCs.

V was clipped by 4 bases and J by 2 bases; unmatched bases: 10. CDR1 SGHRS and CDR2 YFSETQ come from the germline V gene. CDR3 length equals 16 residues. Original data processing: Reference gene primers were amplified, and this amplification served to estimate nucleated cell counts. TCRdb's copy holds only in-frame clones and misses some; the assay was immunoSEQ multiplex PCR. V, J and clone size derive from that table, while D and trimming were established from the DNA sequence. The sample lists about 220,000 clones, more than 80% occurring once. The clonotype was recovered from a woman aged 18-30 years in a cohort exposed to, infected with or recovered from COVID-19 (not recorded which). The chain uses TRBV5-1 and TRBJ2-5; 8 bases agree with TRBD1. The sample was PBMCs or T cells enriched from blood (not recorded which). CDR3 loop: CASSVGTGLNQETQYF. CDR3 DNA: TGCGCCAGCAGCGTTGGGACAGGCTTAAATCAAGAGACCCAGTACTTC.